The clone carrying this T cell receptor (beta chain) was seen a handful of times. Its antigen remains unidentified. Per germline, CDR1 SGHVS and CDR2 FNYEAQ. The CDR3 loop spans 15 amino acids. These data belong to a study of cytomegalovirus exposure and HLA in healthy donors. Study-wide findings and caveats: Most of the CMV-associated TCR beta chains (in a later analysis) appeared to be HLA-restricted. One variant, a missense change in DCLRE1C, was linked in a later analysis to TCR beta V- and J-gene trimming. It is likely that the observed cluster of highly shared sequence variants was a sequencing artifact. TCR sequences were mostly rare, though some public TCRs occurred in many donors.

PCR used 60 Vbeta primers and 13 Jbeta primers. Sequenced by immunoSEQ multiplex PCR; TCRdb stores in-frame clones only, minus some. The data show over 150,000 clones, with about 63% seen just once and about 2.5% held by the top ten. V usage is TRBV7-6 and J usage is TRBJ2-3; TRBD2 might be the D (5 bases). The receptor was isolated from a woman in her thirties or forties in good health and CMV-seropositive. Sample: PBMCs. CDR3 in DNA: TGTGCGGTTGGGCAGTCGGGATCGTTCACAGATACGCAGTATTTT. Protein product: CAVGQSGSFTDTQYF.